This T cell receptor beta chain was found in a study of T cells after yellow fever vaccination. For the study at large: Fractions of low cell number were prepared using SMART-Seq v4 Ultra Low Input. Study observations and caveats: Across the CD4 and CD8 compartments, a small share of clonotypes was present in both. Contamination of FACS-sorted repertoires by abundant clonotypes from the bulk population could occur.

TCRdb called the 5' RACE reads again in MiXCR, with one record for every CDR3 protein. The repertoire holds 150,000 to 200,000 distinct CDR3 sequences, approximately 6.2% seen once, with less than 3% in the top ten. This clonotype was seen repeatedly, ten times or more. Its antigen is unknown. V lost 6 bases and J lost 4; bases outside the gene matches: 9. The CDR3 runs 15 residues. Here the sequenced sample was CD4+ T cells sorted from PBMCs, taken on the day of the first yellow fever vaccination. The chain has TRBV12-3 or TRBV12-4 and TRBJ1-5; 7 bases agree with TRBD1. This clonotype was sampled from a young man who received the YFV17D yellow fever vaccine. The CDR3 here is CASSQDRKRNQPQHF. The CDR3, as DNA: TGTGCCAGCAGCCAGGACAGGAAACGAAATCAGCCCCAGCATTTT.